A single sample gave rise to the 13 T cell receptor beta chains below, sequenced in a study of T-cell memory formation after mild COVID-19. Via MiXCR, TCRdb re-called the 5' RACE reads, giving one row per CDR3 protein. This table has fewer than 200,000 distinct CDR3 sequences, approximately 18% appearing once. The sample consisted of PBMCs or a T cell subset sorted from them (not recorded which). These receptors came from a man aged 18 to 35 who had mild COVID-19 (a few samples of this study predate the infection). Cell type and time point are not known.

For the CDR3, the DNA is TGTGCCAGCAGTGGGACAGTCGGCTACGAGCAGTACGTC. Protein: CASSGTVGYEQYV. This sequence joins TRBV6-1 and TRBJ2-7; the D gene is possibly TRBD1 (6 bases). Trimming pared 4 bases from V and 3 bases from J, leaving 10 bases between. Germline CDR1 is MNHNS and CDR2 is SASEGT. The CDR3 totals 13 residues.

The chain uses TRBV7-2 and TRBJ1-2, with D hard to call. With 0 bases removed from V and 6 bases from J, the gap between germline ends came to 17 bases. Looked up from germline, CDR1 is SGHTA and CDR2 is FQGNSA. The CDR3 is 16 amino acids. The CDR3: CASSLASAYSLHGYTF. The CDR3 nucleotides are TGTGCCAGCAGCTTAGCGTCCGCCTACTCGTTACATGGCTACACCTTC.

This clonotype was counted at least ten times. This chain joins TRBV5-1 and TRBJ2-2; tentative D call: TRBD2 (6 bases). V was shortened by 4 bases and J by 6 bases, with 13 bases between the two germline ends. Looked up from germline, CDR1 is SGHRS and CDR2 is YFSETQ. The CDR3 sequence is 14 residues long. This chain's CDR3 is CASSKGLNAGELFF. In DNA, the CDR3 is TGCGCCAGCAGCAAGGGACTCAACGCCGGGGAGCTGTTTTTT. The variable domain in full, completed from reference TRBV5-1 and TRBJ2-2, reads KAGVTQTPRYLIKTRGQQVTLSCSPISGHRSVSWYQQTPGQGLQFLFEYFSETQRNKGNFPGRFSGRQFSNSRSEMNVSTLELGDSALYLCASSKGLNAGELFFGEGSRLTVL.

This sequence joins TRBV7-9 and TRBJ2-2; the match to TRBD2 covers 7 bases. CDR3 length: 17 amino acids. Trimming cost V 8 bases and J 7 bases; bases outside gene matches: 19. Germline assignment: CDR1 SEHNR and CDR2 FQNEAQ (reference sequence). DNA of the CDR3: TGTGCCAGCCAGAAAAGGCGGGGGAGACCAGTAAACGGGGAGCTGTTTTTT. This codes for CASQKRRGRPVNGELFF.

This clonotype was detected a few times. The J gene is TRBJ2-1, the V gene TRBV29-1; D tentatively fits TRBD1 or TRBD2 (5 bases each). Trimming took off 4 bases at V and 0 bases at J, with 10 bases between the two ends. The CDR3 consists of 14 residues. Germline loops: CDR1 SQVTM, CDR2 ANQGSEA. CDR3 DNA: TGCAGCGTTGCCGGGGCTAGCTCCTACAATGAGCAGTTCTTC. Amino acid sequence: CSVAGASSYNEQFF.

The V call is TRBV12-3 or TRBV12-4, the J call TRBJ2-7; no definite D call. V lost 6 bases and J lost 5, with 20 bases in between. The CDR3 totals 15 residues. The CDR3 here is CASSLRASLAHEQYF. The CDR3 coding sequence is TGTGCCAGCAGCCTCCGGGCCTCGCTTGCCCACGAGCAGTACTTC.

This clonotype was detected only once. The junction shows a germline mismatch at one end, possibly a read error. The J gene is TRBJ2-1, the V gene TRBV10-2; 12 bases map to TRBD2. The CDR3 has 16 amino acids. Germline V gene sequence: CDR1 WSHSY, CDR2 SAAADI. In DNA, the CDR3 is TGCGCCAGCACCGCCTTCACTAGCGGGGGGTACAATGAGCAGGTCTTC. Amino acid sequence: CASTAFTSGGYNEQVF.

The rearrangement joins TRBV4-3 to TRBJ2-3; weak D call: TRBD1 (6 bases). The V end lost 0 bases, the J end lost 2 bases, and 15 bases lay between the germline ends. From germline, CDR1 is LGHNA and CDR2 YSLEER. This CDR3 is built from 17 residues. The chain's CDR3 is CASSQELQGPYTDTQYF. The CDR3 DNA reads TGCGCCAGCAGCCAAGAATTACAGGGACCTTACACAGATACGCAGTATTTT.

The V call is TRBV3-1, the J call TRBJ1-6; maybe TRBD1 (6 bases). With 4 bases removed from V and 9 bases from J, the gap between germline ends came to 13 bases. Per the germline V gene, CDR1 is LGHDT and CDR2 is YNNKEL (reference sequence). CDR3 size: 14 residues. CDR3 in DNA: TGTGCCAGCAGCCGCGCGGGGGCGGGTTCACCCCTCCACTTT. This sequence encodes CASSRAGAGSPLHF.

This clonotype was recorded a few times. The chain recombines TRBV11-2 with TRBJ2-7, with 10 bases aligning to TRBD1. CDR1 and CDR2 from the germline V gene are SGHAT and FQNNGV. The CDR3 contains 14 residues. The trim removed 3 bases at V and 4 bases at J, leaving 3 bases unmatched. The CDR3 protein is CASSLGQGRYEQYF. The CDR3 DNA reads as TGTGCCAGCAGCTTGGGACAGGGGAGGTACGAGCAGTACTTC.

There are a few counts of this clonotype. The chain links TRBV12-3 or TRBV12-4 to TRBJ1-2; possibly TRBD1 for D (5 bases). Trimming pared 0 bases from V and 8 bases from J, leaving 13 bases between. The CDR3 runs to 14 residues. The CDR3 DNA is TGTGCCAGCAGTTTAGCGCCGGCAGGGCTAGGCTACACCTTC. Protein product: CASSLAPAGLGYTF.

The chain uses TRBV20-1 and TRBJ2-5; no clear D gene. V lost 5 bases and J 2 bases, leaving 3 bases between the germline ends. Per the germline V gene, CDR1 is DFQATT and CDR2 is SNEGSKA (reference sequence). The CDR3 is made up of 10 amino acids. DNA of the CDR3: TGCAGTGCTTTACAAGAGACCCAGTACTTC. It yields the protein CSALQETQYF.

V and J are TRBV2 and TRBJ2-1, with D possibly TRBD2 on 5 matching bases. The J call is uncertain, as TRBJ2-7 better fits the DNA end. This CDR3 region has 11 residues. CDR1 SNHLY and CDR2 FYNNEI come from the germline V gene. DNA for the CDR3: TGTGCCAGCACGGGGTACAATGAGCAGTACTTC. Residues: CASTGYNEQYF.